The sequence of this TCR beta chain was determined in a study of blood T cell repertoires in COVID-19. Study at large: Sources were T cells, B-cell-depleted T cells, or PBMCs; the material itself was cDNA or gDNA.

CDR1 is SGHAT, CDR2 FQNNGV, per germline. The CDR3 is 12 amino acids. V was pared by 4 bases and J by 9 bases, with 2 bases of the junction left unmatched. While infection was still active, Seattle patients were enrolled and then followed longitudinally. Generated by immunoSEQ multiplex PCR, the TCRdb table keeps only in-frame clones and is missing some. The table records approximately 97,000 clones, about 91% of them present only once. The rearrangement links TRBV11-2 to TRBJ1-3; 8 nucleotides line up with TRBD1. Material for sequencing was peripheral blood. This clonotype was obtained from a middle-aged man with COVID-19, enrolled during active disease. CDR3 nucleotide sequence: TGTGCCAGCAGCTCCACAGGGGGCACCATATATTTT. It encodes CASSSTGGTIYF.